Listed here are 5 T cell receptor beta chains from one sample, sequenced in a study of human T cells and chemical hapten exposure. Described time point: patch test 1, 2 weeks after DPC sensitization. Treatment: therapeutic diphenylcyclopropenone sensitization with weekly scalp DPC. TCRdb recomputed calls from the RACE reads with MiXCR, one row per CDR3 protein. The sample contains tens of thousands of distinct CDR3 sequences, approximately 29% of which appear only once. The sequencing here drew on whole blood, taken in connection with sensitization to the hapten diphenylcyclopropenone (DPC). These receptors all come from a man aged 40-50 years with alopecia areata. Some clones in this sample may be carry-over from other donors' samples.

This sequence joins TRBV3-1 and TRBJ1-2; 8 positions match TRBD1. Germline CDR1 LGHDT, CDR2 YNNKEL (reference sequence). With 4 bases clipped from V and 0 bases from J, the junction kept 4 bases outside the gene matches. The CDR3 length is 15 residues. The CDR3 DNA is TGTGCCAGCAGCCTACAGGGGGTGGCTAACTATGGCTACACCTTC. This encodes CASSLQGVANYGYTF. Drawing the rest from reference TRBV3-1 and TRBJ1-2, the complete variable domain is DTAVSQTPKYLVTQMGNDKSIKCEQNLGHDTMYWYKQDSKKFLKIMFSYNNKELIINETVPNRFSPKSPDKAHLNLHINSLELGDSAVYFCASSLQGVANYGYTFGSGTRLTVV.

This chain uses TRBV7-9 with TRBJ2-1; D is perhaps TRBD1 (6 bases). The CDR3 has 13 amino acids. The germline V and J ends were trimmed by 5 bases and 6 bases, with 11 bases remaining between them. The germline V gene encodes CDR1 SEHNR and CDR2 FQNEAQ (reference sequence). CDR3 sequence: CASSVEGGNEQFF. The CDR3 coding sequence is TGTGCCAGCAGCGTCGAAGGGGGCAATGAGCAGTTCTTC.

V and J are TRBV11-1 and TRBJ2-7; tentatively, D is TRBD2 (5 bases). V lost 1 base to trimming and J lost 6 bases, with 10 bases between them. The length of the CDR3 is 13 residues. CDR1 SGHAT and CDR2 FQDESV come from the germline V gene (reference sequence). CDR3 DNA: TGTGCCAGCAGCTTAGGCTCAGGAGGCGAGCAGTACTTC. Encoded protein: CASSLGSGGEQYF.

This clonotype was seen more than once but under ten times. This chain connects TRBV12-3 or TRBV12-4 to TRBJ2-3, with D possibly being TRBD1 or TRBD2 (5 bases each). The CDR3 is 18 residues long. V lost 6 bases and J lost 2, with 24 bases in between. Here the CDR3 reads CASSHHGGAALLTDTQYF. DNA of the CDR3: TGTGCCAGCAGCCATCATGGGGGAGCGGCGTTACTCACAGATACGCAGTATTTT.

The DNA of the CDR3 is TGCAGTGCTAGACGGCGGGAGGGCCGATACGAGCAGTACTTC. This gives the protein CSARRREGRYEQYF. This chain connects TRBV20-1 to TRBJ2-7; TRBD2 matches 9 bases. The CDR3 consists of 14 residues. The trim removed 2 bases at V and 4 bases at J, leaving 6 bases unmatched. The germline V gene encodes CDR1 DFQATT and CDR2 SNEGSKA (reference sequence).